This T cell receptor (beta chain) was found in a study of T cell repertoires in cytomegalovirus infection. Study as a whole: Public signatures in TCR beta pointed to CMV infection and matching HLA type. Regarding the study as a whole: Cumulated frequencies of public TCR beta families served to identify carriers of CMV plus the relevant HLA. In two of eight donors, the top clonotype was HLA-C-restricted CMV-specific.

The germline CDR1 and CDR2 sequences are SGHNT and YYREEE (reference sequence). This CDR3 contains 15 residues. V lost 2 bases to trimming and J lost 6 bases, with 15 bases between them. Comments on this clonotype: Its cognate antigen is unknown.

TCRdb independently ran MiXCR on the reads; one entry per CDR3 protein. This sample carries a few hundred thousand distinct CDR3 sequences, roughly a sixth of them seen once, and the ten largest clones take around 13%. The chain carries TRBV5-4 and TRBJ2-1, with D possibly matching TRBD1 (6 bases). The receptor comes from a human donor in good health (CMV status not recorded). Some clones in this sample may be carry-over from other donors' samples. What was sequenced was PBMCs. The CDR3 nucleotides are TGTGCCAGCAGCTTAGTCCAGGGGTTAAGCAATGAGCAGTTCTTC. Protein product: CASSLVQGLSNEQFF.